Listed below are T cell receptor beta chains from one sample, sequenced in a study of cytomegalovirus exposure and HLA in healthy donors. The repertoire was sequenced with immunoSEQ multiplex PCR; TCRdb's copy has only in-frame clones and lacks some. The sample includes hundreds of thousands of clones, roughly 90% of them seen just once. Sequences were obtained from PBMCs. All receptors come from a man in his late teens or twenties in good health and CMV-seropositive. Both conserved end residues are part of each CDR3. The D gene is left open where the match is weak. Where a row states a size, it is once, few, many or the class of an expanded clone; other rows omit it.

clone size: .; D gene: .; J gene: TRBJ1-2; V gene: TRBV10-3; CDR3 DNA: TGTGCCATCAGTGAGTCGAACGGGGATATCTATGGCTACACCTTC; CDR3 protein: CAISESNGDIYGYTF
clone size: .; D gene: .; J gene: TRBJ2-6; V gene: TRBV5-1; CDR3 DNA: TGCGCCAGCACCCAGACAGCTCTCTCTGGGGCCAACGTCCTGACTTTC; CDR3 protein: CASTQTALSGANVLTF
clone size: .; D gene: .; J gene: TRBJ2-5; V gene: TRBV28; CDR3 DNA: TGTGCCAGCAGTTTAGACAAGTACCAAGAGACCCAGTACTTC; CDR3 protein: CASSLDKYQETQYF
clone size: .; D gene: .; J gene: TRBJ2-3; V gene: TRBV6-1; CDR3 DNA: TGTGCCAGCGGCACAGATACGCAGTATTTT; CDR3 protein: CASGTDTQYF
clone size: once; D gene: .; J gene: TRBJ2-1; V gene: TRBV30; CDR3 DNA: TGTGCCTGGAACCCCCCCCGAGACTACAATGAGCAGTTCTTC; CDR3 protein: CAWNPPRDYNEQFF
clone size: few; D gene: .; J gene: TRBJ1-2; V gene: TRBV9; CDR3 DNA: TGTGCCAGCAGCGTGTCGGACACCTACTATGGCTACACCTTC; CDR3 protein: CASSVSDTYYGYTF
clone size: .; D gene: TRBD1; J gene: TRBJ1-2; V gene: TRBV15; CDR3 DNA: TGTGCCACCAGCCTGAGTGGGGGACAGGTGGATTGGGTCTGGGGCTACACCTTC; CDR3 protein: CATSLSGGQVDWVWGYTF
clone size: .; D gene: .; J gene: TRBJ1-5; V gene: TRBV9; CDR3 DNA: TGTGCCAGCAGCGTAGCGGGCGATAGCAATCAGCCCCAGCATTTT; CDR3 protein: CASSVAGDSNQPQHF
clone size: once; D gene: .; J gene: TRBJ1-4; V gene: TRBV4-3; CDR3 DNA: TGCGCCAGCAGCCAAGACTGGGGTGTGGATAGTGAAAAACTGTTTTTT; CDR3 protein: CASSQDWGVDSEKLFF
clone size: once; D gene: TRBD1; J gene: TRBJ2-1; V gene: TRBV11-1; CDR3 DNA: TGTGCCAGCGGACGGCGGACCGGGACAGGGGGATCTGGTGAGCAGTTCTTC; CDR3 protein: CASGRRTGTGGSGEQFF
clone size: .; D gene: TRBD2; J gene: TRBJ2-7; V gene: TRBV6-1; CDR3 DNA: TGTGCCAGCAGTGAGGGGACTATCTCCTACGAGCAGTACTTC; CDR3 protein: CASSEGTISYEQYF
clone size: .; D gene: .; J gene: TRBJ1-1; V gene: TRBV6-5; CDR3 DNA: TGTGCCAGCAGTTCCGGGGTCACCCTGACTGAAGCTTTCTTT; CDR3 protein: CASSSGVTLTEAFF
clone size: .; D gene: TRBD1; J gene: TRBJ1-1; V gene: TRBV30; CDR3 DNA: TGTGCCTGGAGTGTACCCGGGACAGCAAGAACTGAAGCTTTCTTT; CDR3 protein: CAWSVPGTARTEAFF
clone size: .; D gene: .; J gene: TRBJ2-1; V gene: TRBV19; CDR3 DNA: TGTGCCACCCGGTTGGGATTGGATGAGCAGTTCTTC; CDR3 protein: CATRLGLDEQFF
clone size: once; D gene: TRBD1; J gene: TRBJ2-2; V gene: TRBV12-5; CDR3 DNA: TGTGCTAGTGGTCTGGCCGGACAGGTGAACACCGGGGAGCTGTTTTTT; CDR3 protein: CASGLAGQVNTGELFF
clone size: .; D gene: .; J gene: TRBJ1-2; V gene: TRBV2; CDR3 DNA: TGTGCCAGCAGTGAACGGGGGGGGCAGGATGGCTACACCTTC; CDR3 protein: CASSERGGQDGYTF
clone size: few; D gene: .; J gene: TRBJ2-1; V gene: TRBV6-5; CDR3 DNA: TGTGCCAGCAGTGGGGACTTTCCGTCGTACAATGAGCAGTTCTTC; CDR3 protein: CASSGDFPSYNEQFF
clone size: .; D gene: .; J gene: TRBJ1-1; V gene: TRBV29-1; CDR3 DNA: TGCAGCGTTGCGGGGGGTAGGGTTTACACTGAAGCTTTCTTT; CDR3 protein: CSVAGGRVYTEAFF
clone size: .; D gene: .; J gene: TRBJ2-1; V gene: TRBV27; CDR3 DNA: TGTGCCAGCAGTTTTGATGGGGGGCGCCACAATGAGCAGTTCTTC; CDR3 protein: CASSFDGGRHNEQFF
clone size: .; D gene: .; J gene: TRBJ1-1; V gene: TRBV14; CDR3 DNA: TGTGCCAGCAGCCAAGGGGGGAGTTATGAAGCTTTCTTT; CDR3 protein: CASSQGGSYEAFF
clone size: .; D gene: TRBD1; J gene: TRBJ1-2; V gene: TRBV5-4; CDR3 DNA: TGTGCCAGCAGCTTGAAAACACAGGGGAACTATGGCTACACCTTC; CDR3 protein: CASSLKTQGNYGYTF
clone size: once; D gene: .; J gene: TRBJ2-5; V gene: TRBV14; CDR3 DNA: TGTGCCAGCAGCCAAGTGGCGGAGACCCAGTACTTC; CDR3 protein: CASSQVAETQYF
clone size: .; D gene: .; J gene: TRBJ2-7; V gene: TRBV4-1; CDR3 DNA: TGCGCCAGCAGCCAAGTCGCAGGGCCCTATTGGTACTTC; CDR3 protein: CASSQVAGPYWYF
clone size: .; D gene: TRBD2; J gene: TRBJ2-3; V gene: TRBV5-1; CDR3 DNA: TGCGCCAGCAGCTTAGGGACTAGCCCAGATACGCAGTATTTT; CDR3 protein: CASSLGTSPDTQYF
clone size: .; D gene: .; J gene: TRBJ1-3; V gene: TRBV5-6; CDR3 DNA: TGTGCCAGCAGCTTGCGCCCTGCCCCTGGAAACACCATATATTTT; CDR3 protein: CASSLRPAPGNTIYF
clone size: .; D gene: .; J gene: TRBJ1-5; V gene: TRBV28; CDR3 DNA: TGTGCCAGCAGTCCCCATGGGGAGCCCGGTTATCAGCCCCAGCATTTT; CDR3 protein: CASSPHGEPGYQPQHF
clone size: few; D gene: .; J gene: TRBJ2-7; V gene: TRBV6-6; CDR3 DNA: TGTGCCAGCACGACAGGCGGAGCCTACGAGCAGTACTTC; CDR3 protein: CASTTGGAYEQYF
clone size: .; D gene: .; J gene: TRBJ1-1; V gene: TRBV14; CDR3 DNA: TGTGCCAGCAGCCCTGACCAGAACACTGAAGCTTTCTTT; CDR3 protein: CASSPDQNTEAFF
clone size: .; D gene: .; J gene: TRBJ1-3; V gene: TRBV5-1; CDR3 DNA: TGCGCCAGCAGCACCTTACCAGGATCCCACACTGGAAACACCATATATTTT; CDR3 protein: CASSTLPGSHTGNTIYF
clone size: .; D gene: .; J gene: TRBJ2-5; V gene: TRBV27; CDR3 DNA: TGTGCCAGCAGTTCCCTAGGGGAGACCCAGTACTTC; CDR3 protein: CASSSLGETQYF